The clone carrying this T cell receptor (beta chain) was observed a handful of times. Described treatment: oral pan-JAK inhibitor, 5-10 mg twice daily. Investigators sorted PBMCs to obtain both CD4+ and CD8+ T cells. cDNA prepared by RNA extraction and subsequent reverse transcription served as the template for sequencing. TCRdb keeps only in-frame clones here, not all; method: immunoSEQ multiplex PCR. In the table there are roughly 150,000 clones, 45% to 60% of which are singletons. The data derive from a study of CD8+ T cells in alopecia areata. For the study at large: People stayed on tofacitinib for 6 to 18 months, then stopped the drug for 6 months.

This clonotype was obtained from a human donor with alopecia areata. The specimen was CD8+ T cells sorted from blood, collected at week 4, from a patient treated with tofacitinib.

The CDR3 sequence: CASSSGDTGELFF. The CDR3 coding sequence is TGTGCCAGCAGCTCCGGGGACACCGGGGAGCTGTTTTTT. This chain links TRBV7-9 with TRBJ2-2, with D tentatively TRBD2 (5 bases). Germline V gives CDR1 SEHNR, CDR2 FQNEAQ (reference sequence). The CDR3 has 13 residues. V was shortened by 4 bases and J by 3 bases, with 6 bases between the two germline ends.